The source of this TCR beta chain is a study of blood T cell repertoires in COVID-19. Study as a whole: Acute and convalescent COVID-19 samples came from the United States, Italy and Spain. Sources were T cells, B-cell-depleted T cells, or PBMCs; the material itself was cDNA or gDNA.

How the authors handled the data: Reference gene primer amplification yielded estimated nucleated cell counts. Only in-frame clones appear in the TCRdb table, and some are missing; sequencing was by immunoSEQ multiplex PCR. V, J and clone size were drawn from that table, and D and trimming were deduced from the DNA. The data show fewer than 500,000 clones, with 70% to 90% seen just once and approximately 1.5% held by the top ten. With 6 bases removed from V and 1 base from J, the gap between germline ends came to 12 bases. This CDR3 is 14 amino acids long. The germline gives CDR1 SGHDN, CDR2 FVKESK. This sequence was found in a woman aged 25 to 39 with active or convalescent COVID-19. The sample was peripheral blood. The chain links TRBV14 to TRBJ1-1; the D gene is possibly TRBD1 (5 bases). The CDR3 loop is CASRLGGENTEAFF. In DNA form, the CDR3 reads TGTGCCAGCAGGCTGGGGGGGGAGAACACTGAAGCTTTCTTT.